This T cell receptor (beta chain) was retrieved from a study of blood T cell repertoires in COVID-19. Study-level information: Samples came from the United States, Italy and Spain, spanning acute and convalescent COVID-19. The cDNA or gDNA used as material had been derived from T cells, B-cell-depleted T cells, or PBMCs.

The CDR3 extends over 16 amino acids. The V gene lost 4 bases and the J gene lost 9 bases, with 22 bases spanning the gap. Germline CDR1 and CDR2: SGHTA and FQGNSA. Under the authors' procedure: The assay estimated nucleated cells by amplifying reference gene primers. Measured with immunoSEQ multiplex PCR; TCRdb has only the in-frame clones, and not every one. Clone size and the V and J calls come from that table; the DNA yielded D and trimming. This repertoire shows around 130,000 clones, around 79% found once; its top ten account for around 18%. This TCR came from a man aged 80 or over with acute or convalescent COVID-19. What was sequenced was peripheral blood. This chain uses TRBV7-2 with TRBJ1-5; weak D call: TRBD1 (6 bases). The CDR3 coding sequence is TGTGCCAGCAGCTCGAGGGGGACCGCAGAAGGATTGCCCCAGCATTTT. Translation gives CASSSRGTAEGLPQHF.